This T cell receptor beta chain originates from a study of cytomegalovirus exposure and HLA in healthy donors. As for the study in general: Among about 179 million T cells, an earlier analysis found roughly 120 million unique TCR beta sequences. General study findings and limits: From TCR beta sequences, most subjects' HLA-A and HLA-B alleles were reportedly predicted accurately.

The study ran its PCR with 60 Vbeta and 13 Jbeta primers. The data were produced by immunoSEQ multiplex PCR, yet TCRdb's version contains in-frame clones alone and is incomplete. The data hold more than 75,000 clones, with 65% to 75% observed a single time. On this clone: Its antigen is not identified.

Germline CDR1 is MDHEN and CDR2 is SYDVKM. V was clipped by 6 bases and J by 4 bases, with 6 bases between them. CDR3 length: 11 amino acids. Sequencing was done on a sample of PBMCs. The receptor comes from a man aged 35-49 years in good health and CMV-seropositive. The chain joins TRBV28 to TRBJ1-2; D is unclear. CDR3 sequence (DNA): TGTGCCAGCAGCCGAGTCTATGGCTACACCTTC. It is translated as CASSRVYGYTF.